Below, 10 T cell receptor beta chains from the same sample are listed, as sequenced in a study of cytomegalovirus exposure and HLA in healthy donors. The PCR made use of 60 Vbeta and 13 Jbeta primers. Measured with immunoSEQ multiplex PCR; TCRdb has only the in-frame clones, and not every one. The sample features about 47,000 clones, with about a sixth in its top ten. Sequenced material: PBMCs. All receptors derive from a male donor in good health and CMV-seronegative.

V gene TRBV5-6 combines with J gene TRBJ2-7, with 9 bases aligning to TRBD2. The CDR3 spans 13 residues. J lost 9 bases, V lost 0 bases, and 4 bases had no gene match. Germline V gene sequence: CDR1 SGHDT, CDR2 YYEEEE. The CDR3 protein is CASSLGGGATQYF. The CDR3, as DNA: TGTGCCAGCAGCTTGGGCGGGGGGGCCACGCAGTACTTC.

This chain connects TRBV4-1 to TRBJ2-7, with D maybe TRBD2 (5 bases). From germline, CDR1 is MGHRA and CDR2 YSYEKL. This CDR3 is 14 amino acids long. V shed 1 base and J shed 2 bases, with 9 bases lying between them. The CDR3 here is CASSQGGDAYEQYF. DNA for the CDR3: TGCGCCAGCAGCCAAGGGGGAGACGCCTACGAGCAGTACTTC.

The chain combines TRBV19 with TRBJ1-2; 8 bases line up with TRBD1. Germline V lookup: CDR1 LNHDA, CDR2 SQIVND (reference sequence). The CDR3 loop spans 15 amino acids. V was clipped by 4 bases and J by 3 bases; unmatched bases: 7. The CDR3 DNA reads TGTGCCAGTAGTACTTGGACAGGGATTGACTATGGCTACACCTTC. Translated, it gives CASSTWTGIDYGYTF. The variable domain in full, completed from reference TRBV19 and TRBJ1-2, reads DGGITQSPKYLFRKEGQNVTLSCEQNLNHDAMYWYRQDPGQGLRLIYYSQIVNDFQKGDIAEGYSVSREKKESFPLTVTSAQKNPTAFYLCASSTWTGIDYGYTFGSGTRLTVV.

The chain employs TRBV19 and TRBJ1-1, with 7 nucleotides matching TRBD1. The CDR3 runs 15 residues. J was trimmed by 3 bases and V by 7 bases; bases with no gene match: 11. Germline assignment: CDR1 LNHDA and CDR2 SQIVND (reference sequence). Here the CDR3 DNA reads TGTGCCAGTACAGCTTCCGGGACAGAGTACACTGAAGCTTTCTTT. This translates into CASTASGTEYTEAFF.

The chain joins TRBV4-1 to TRBJ2-7; a weak D match, TRBD1 (6 bases). This CDR3 is built from 14 residues. Trimming stripped 3 bases from V and 6 bases from J, with 15 bases between. Germline CDR1 MGHRA, CDR2 YSYEKL. For the CDR3, the DNA is TGCGCCAGCAGCCATAAGATACAGGGTCCCGAGCAGTACTTC. Protein: CASSHKIQGPEQYF.

The chain uses TRBV29-1 and TRBJ2-1; perhaps TRBD1 as D (5 bases). Germline V gene lookup returns CDR1 SQVTM and CDR2 ANQGSEA. The ends were cut back, 4 bases at V and 6 bases at J, with 7 bases in the middle. CDR3 length equals 11 residues. This CDR3 is CSVGTTNEQFF. In DNA form, the CDR3 reads TGCAGCGTTGGGACAACCAATGAGCAGTTCTTC.

The chain recombines TRBV7-9 with TRBJ1-2; D uncertain. The CDR3 runs 15 residues. Deletions cut 5 bases from V and 4 bases from J, with 17 bases between. Germline CDR1 SEHNR, CDR2 FQNEAQ (reference sequence). The CDR3 DNA is TGTGCCAGCAGCCCCGCCCGGCAGGAACGCTATGGCTACACCTTC. This encodes CASSPARQERYGYTF.

J is TRBJ1-6 and V is TRBV27; 7 bases are shared with TRBD1. This CDR3 contains 14 residues. The germline V gene has CDR1 MNHEY and CDR2 SMNVEV (reference sequence). V shed 10 bases and J 8 bases; nucleotides not matched to a gene: 11. CDR3 loop: CATSTGEGYSPLHF. For the CDR3, the DNA is TGTGCCACTAGTACAGGGGAAGGGTATTCACCCCTCCACTTT.

This chain links TRBV5-1 with TRBJ2-2; 8 bases are a match to TRBD2. V was pared by 2 bases and J by 3 bases, with 6 bases of the junction left unmatched. Germline loops: CDR1 SGHRS, CDR2 YFSETQ. The CDR3 is 16 amino acids. The CDR3 region has the DNA TGCGCCAGCAGCTTTTCCGGGACTAGTTACACCGGGGAGCTGTTTTTT. Amino acids: CASSFSGTSYTGELFF.

The chain recombines TRBV4-3 with TRBJ2-7, with 8 bases lining up with TRBD2. The germline V gene encodes CDR1 LGHNA and CDR2 YSLEER. With 0 bases clipped from V and 4 bases from J, the junction kept 11 bases outside the gene matches. The length of the CDR3 is 17 residues. CDR3 amino acids: CASSQDFASGGPYEQYF. CDR3 nucleotide sequence: TGCGCCAGCAGCCAAGATTTCGCGTCGGGGGGGCCGTACGAGCAGTACTTC.